This T cell receptor beta chain was retrieved from a study of T cells in Graves' hyperthyroidism and ophthalmopathy. TCR beta CDR3 region amplification was performed from RNA transcripts. In the first-round RT-PCR of the TCR CDR3, the HTBI primer set was used. One entry per CDR3 protein results from TCRdb running MiXCR on the multiplex PCR reads. The sample lists roughly 100,000 distinct CDR3 sequences, over 45% occurring once. V gave up 0 bases and J gave up 7 bases; unmatched junction bases: 4. Germline CDR1 SGHTA, CDR2 FQGNSA. The CDR3 is made up of 15 amino acids. Many counts were recorded for this clonotype. As yet, its antigen is unknown. Study-wide points: Onset of ophthalmopathy came a median approximately 6.5 months after the model predicted it. The authors' 13 V-J model separated ophthalmopathy from stable hyperthyroidism.

Sequencing was carried out using blood. This TCR derives from a man aged 40-55 years with Graves' hyperthyroidism. The V and J genes are TRBV7-2 and TRBJ1-5, with 9 bases that match TRBD1. DNA for the CDR3: TGTGCCAGCAGCTTAGCACAGGGGGCTTGGCAGCCCCAGCATTTT. Translated, it gives CASSLAQGAWQPQHF.